The next 8 T cell receptor beta chains were all read from a single sample in a study of T-cell reconstitution after alpha-beta-depleted transplantation in children. A library of TCRbeta sequences, prepared with unique molecular identifiers, was generated. TCRdb re-called the PCR reads with MiXCR, one entry per CDR3 protein. Seen here are fewer than 550,000 distinct CDR3 sequences, about an eighth observed once, and the top ten hold around 13%. Source: PBMCs, mostly from graft donor cells, taken 180 days after TCRalphabeta/CD19-depleted stem cell transplant. These receptors all stem from a female patient aged 2-15 years who had a stem cell transplant for aplastic anemia, so the T cells may come from the graft donor.

There are a few counts of this clonotype. The gene calls are TRBV20-1 and TRBJ2-5, with 7 bases that match TRBD2. Germline assignment: CDR1 DFQATT and CDR2 SNEGSKA (reference sequence). The ends lost 6 bases at V and 4 bases at J; junction bases unmatched: 23. The CDR3 extends over 18 amino acids. CDR3 bases: TGCAGTGCCCGACCGGTGGGAAGGGGCTGGGGGGGAGGAGAGACCCAGTACTTC. This encodes CSARPVGRGWGGGETQYF.

This clonotype was observed a few times. The chain employs TRBV18 and TRBJ2-7; 12 bases agree with TRBD2. Trimming cost V 4 bases and J 0 bases; bases outside gene matches: 1. CDR1 and CDR2 from the germline V gene are KGHSH and LQKENI. The CDR3 has 15 amino acids. The CDR3 spells CASSQTSGSSYEQYV. CDR3 coding DNA: TGTGCCAGCTCACAGACTAGCGGGAGCTCCTACGAGCAGTACGTC.

J is TRBJ2-1 and V is TRBV5-1; D is uncertain. Germline loops: CDR1 SGHRS, CDR2 YFSETQ. This CDR3 region has 14 residues. V dropped 5 bases and J dropped 5 bases, with 14 bases sitting between them. The CDR3 bases are TGCGCCAGCAGGGTTACGGCCCGAAACAATGAGCAGTTCTTC. Amino acid sequence: CASRVTARNNEQFF. Full variable domain (missing parts from reference TRBV5-1 and TRBJ2-1): KAGVTQTPRYLIKTRGQQVTLSCSPISGHRSVSWYQQTPGQGLQFLFEYFSETQRNKGNFPGRFSGRQFSNSRSEMNVSTLELGDSALYLCASRVTARNNEQFFGPGTRLTVL.

This clonotype has just a few counts. V gene TRBV15 combines with J gene TRBJ2-2; D remains unclear. V was trimmed by 1 base and J by 3 bases, leaving 9 bases between them. Germline V gives CDR1 LNHNV, CDR2 YYDKDF (reference sequence). This CDR3 has 15 amino acids. DNA for the CDR3: TGTGCCACCAGCAGAGCGTCGCGGTACACCGGGGAGCTGTTTTTT. It specifies CATSRASRYTGELFF.

This clonotype was recorded a few times. The chain combines TRBV7-2 with TRBJ2-4; D perhaps matches TRBD2 (7 bases). V lost 5 bases to trimming and J lost 3 bases, with 14 bases between them. From germline, CDR1 is SGHTA and CDR2 FQGNSA. The CDR3 spans 15 residues. Here the CDR3 reads CASSIKGGGKNIQYF. CDR3 DNA sequence: TGTGCCAGCAGCATTAAGGGGGGGGGCAAAAACATTCAGTACTTC.

This chain joins TRBV20-1 and TRBJ2-1; D ambiguous. This CDR3 is 11 amino acids long. Germline CDR1 is DFQATT and CDR2 is SNEGSKA (reference sequence). The germline V and J ends were trimmed by 5 bases and 7 bases, with 9 bases remaining between them. DNA of the CDR3: TGCAGTGCTTCAAGGGATAATGAGCAGTTCTTC. Translating gives CSASRDNEQFF.

This rearrangement joins TRBV7-3 to TRBJ1-5; D remains ambiguous. Germline V gene lookup returns CDR1 SGHTA and CDR2 FQGTGA. With 6 bases removed from V and 6 bases from J, the gap between germline ends came to 12 bases. The CDR3 runs to 13 residues. The CDR3 spells CASSSYIGQPQHF. CDR3 DNA: TGTGCCAGCAGTTCCTATATTGGTCAGCCCCAGCATTTT.

The chain couples TRBV7-9 to TRBJ2-7; 9 bases line up with TRBD1. The ends lost 4 bases at V and 3 bases at J; junction bases unmatched: 10. Germline V CDR1 and CDR2: SEHNR, FQNEAQ (reference sequence). The length of the CDR3 is 16 residues. The DNA of the CDR3 is TGTGCCAGCAGCTCCGATACCGGGACAGGGATCTACGAGCAGTACTTC. This sequence encodes CASSSDTGTGIYEQYF.